The clone carrying this T cell receptor (beta chain) was recorded a few times. Antigen specificity is unknown. This entry belongs to a study of blood T cells in healthy people across ages. The second PCR ran about 6 to 11 cycles with a sample-barcoded 5' primer and J-beta primers. TCRdb fed the 5' RACE reads into MiXCR, producing one record per CDR3 protein. This table holds about 640,000 distinct CDR3 sequences, roughly 31% found once. Points from the study as a whole: More naive CD4+ cells and higher diversity marked long-lived donors relative to aged donors.

Trimming stripped 2 bases from V and 4 bases from J, with 18 bases between. Germline CDR1 is MDHEN and CDR2 is SYDVKM. The CDR3 runs to 18 residues. This receptor was taken from a woman older than 75 in good health. The chain has TRBV28 and TRBJ2-6, with D tentatively TRBD1 (5 bases). Material for sequencing was blood. The CDR3 protein is CASSLVGREASGANVLTF. The CDR3 nucleotides read TGTGCCAGCAGTTTAGTCGGCAGGGAAGCGTCAGGGGCCAACGTCCTGACTTTC. The full variable domain, its missing parts supplied by reference TRBV28 and TRBJ2-6, is DVKVTQSSRYLVKRTGEKVFLECVQDMDHENMFWYRQDPGLGLRLIYFSYDVKMKEKGDIPEGYSVSREKKERFSLILESASTNQTSMYLCASSLVGREASGANVLTFGAGSRLTVL.